Presented here are 27 T cell receptor beta chains from one specimen sequenced in a study of shared clonotypes between healthy human individuals. Only in-frame clones appear in the TCRdb table, and some are missing; sequencing was by immunoSEQ multiplex PCR. The sample carries hundreds of thousands of clones, roughly 72% recorded once. The sample consisted of PBMCs. These receptors all stem from a woman aged 40 to 50 in good health. Some clones in this sample may be carry-over from other donors' samples.

The rearrangement links TRBV19 to TRBJ2-5; 9 bases agree with TRBD2. CDR3 length equals 15 residues. V gave up 6 bases and J gave up 4 bases; unmatched junction bases: 9. Germline loops: CDR1 LNHDA, CDR2 SQIVND (reference sequence). CDR3 amino acids: CASSHTRGRGETQYF. CDR3 DNA: TGTGCCAGTAGCCATACGCGCGGGAGGGGAGAGACCCAGTACTTC.

The chain uses TRBV7-2 and TRBJ2-7; 11 nucleotides line up with TRBD2. The CDR3 is made up of 18 amino acids. Germline lookup yields CDR1 SGHTA and CDR2 FQGNSA. With 1 base clipped from V and 1 base from J, the junction kept 9 bases outside the gene matches. The CDR3 region is CASSLVGSGRARSYEQYF. CDR3 nucleotides: TGTGCCAGCAGCTTAGTGGGTAGCGGGAGGGCCAGGTCCTACGAGCAGTACTTC.

The rearrangement uses TRBV7-2 and TRBJ2-3; D might be TRBD2 (6 bases). Germline assignment: CDR1 SGHTA and CDR2 FQGNSA. V lost 4 bases to trimming and J lost 5 bases, with 10 bases between them. This CDR3 spans 13 amino acids. In DNA form, the CDR3 reads TGTGCCAGCAGCTCCGAAGCGGGAGATACGCAGTATTTT. Encoded protein: CASSSEAGDTQYF.

This clone was observed a handful of times. This CDR3 is CASSPPGSATGELFF. CDR3 DNA: TGTGCCAGCAGCCCCCCGGGTAGCGCAACCGGGGAGCTGTTTTTT. This sequence joins TRBV7-3 and TRBJ2-2; D might be TRBD2 (5 bases). Trimming pared 5 bases from V and 5 bases from J, leaving 15 bases between. Germline loops: CDR1 SGHTA, CDR2 FQGTGA. This CDR3 contains 15 residues.

This chain uses TRBV10-3 with TRBJ2-2; no clear D gene. Per germline, CDR1 ENHRY and CDR2 SYGVKD. Trimming took off 5 bases at V and 1 base at J, with 8 bases between the two ends. CDR3 length: 14 amino acids. CDR3 residues: CAISPSLNTGELFF. CDR3 nucleotides: TGTGCCATCAGTCCCTCGTTGAACACCGGGGAGCTGTTTTTT.

The chain is built from TRBV7-2 and TRBJ2-3; TRBD2 matches at 9 bases. With V trimmed by 3 bases and J by 4 bases, 11 bases remained unmatched. There are 17 residues in the CDR3. Germline loops: CDR1 SGHTA, CDR2 FQGNSA. The CDR3, as DNA: TGTGCCAGCAGCTTGGAGGTAGCGGGAGCGGGGGCAGATACGCAGTATTTT. It translates to CASSLEVAGAGADTQYF.

The chain joins TRBV5-1 to TRBJ2-3; D may correspond to TRBD1 or TRBD2 (5 bases each). V lost 3 bases and J 2 bases, leaving 10 bases between the germline ends. This CDR3 spans 14 amino acids. Germline CDR1 and CDR2: SGHRS and YFSETQ. DNA for the CDR3: TGCGCCAGCAGCTCGAGGGGAACCACAGATACGCAGTATTTT. Translating gives CASSSRGTTDTQYF.

This rearrangement joins TRBV11-1 to TRBJ2-7; D remains unclear. Trimming pared 3 bases from V and 6 bases from J, leaving 12 bases between. In germline, CDR1 is SGHAT, CDR2 FQDESV (reference sequence). This CDR3 is 13 amino acids long. The DNA of the CDR3 is TGTGCCAGCAGCTTTGGCCCAACCGGCGAGCAGTACTTC. As protein: CASSFGPTGEQYF.

The rearrangement joins TRBV7-2 to TRBJ2-5; 12 nucleotides agree with TRBD1. CDR3 length: 19 residues. Per the germline V gene, CDR1 is SGHTA and CDR2 is FQGNSA. V was pared by 0 bases and J by 2 bases, with 10 bases of the junction left unmatched. The CDR3 protein is CASSLARDRGPNSQETQYF. DNA of the CDR3: TGTGCCAGCAGCTTAGCCCGGGACAGGGGGCCCAACTCTCAAGAGACCCAGTACTTC.

The chain has TRBV28 and TRBJ1-5, with D uncertain. CDR1 is MDHEN, CDR2 SYDVKM, per germline. The CDR3 has 13 amino acids. Trimming stripped 5 bases from V and 9 bases from J, with 14 bases between. CDR3 region: CASSPPLMWPQHF. DNA for the CDR3: TGTGCCAGCAGTCCCCCCTTAATGTGGCCCCAGCATTTT.

This clone came up many times. The V and J genes are TRBV15 and TRBJ1-5; D gene uncertain. In germline, CDR1 is LNHNV, CDR2 YYDKDF (reference sequence). The CDR3 length is 15 residues. Deletions cut 3 bases from V and 0 bases from J, with 9 bases between. The CDR3: CATSRNLDSNQPQHF. CDR3 DNA: TGTGCCACCAGCAGGAATCTCGATAGCAATCAGCCCCAGCATTTT.

This rearrangement joins TRBV6-5 to TRBJ2-3; 8 bases are a match to TRBD1. The V and J ends lost 2 bases and 6 bases, in that order; junction bases with no gene match: 7. From germline, CDR1 is MNHEY and CDR2 SVGAGI. This CDR3 has 15 residues. The CDR3 bases are TGTGCCAGCAGTTACGGGACAGGCGTGATGGATACGCAGTATTTT. Translated: CASSYGTGVMDTQYF.

The V and J genes are TRBV6-1 and TRBJ2-1, with 11 positions matching TRBD2. Trimming at V came to 3 bases and at J to 7 bases, leaving 5 bases not matched to a gene. The germline CDR1 and CDR2 sequences are MNHNS and SASEGT. This CDR3 contains 15 residues. CDR3 protein: CASSDLTSGKNEQFF. The CDR3 coding sequence is TGTGCCAGCAGTGATTTGACTAGCGGGAAAAATGAGCAGTTCTTC.

The chain joins TRBV6-6 to TRBJ2-3; perhaps TRBD1 as D (5 bases). The CDR3 contains 14 residues. Germline lookup yields CDR1 MNHNY and CDR2 SVGAGI (reference sequence). Trimming shortened V by 5 bases and J by 4 bases, and 13 bases separated the two germline ends. The CDR3: CASSDNGAADTQYF. The CDR3 bases are TGTGCCAGCAGTGATAATGGGGCCGCAGATACGCAGTATTTT.

This clone has a handful of counts. The J gene is TRBJ2-1, the V gene TRBV6-5, with D tentatively TRBD2 (5 bases). Germline CDR1 reads MNHEY; CDR2 reads SVGAGI. V was shortened by 5 bases and J by 0 bases, with 11 bases between the two germline ends. The CDR3 is 15 residues long. DNA for the CDR3: TGTGCCAGCAGTCCGCCGGGGATCTCCTACAATGAGCAGTTCTTC. Amino acid sequence: CASSPPGISYNEQFF.

This chain links TRBV28 with TRBJ1-5; a possible D gene is TRBD1 (5 bases). There are 15 residues in the CDR3. Germline V gene sequence: CDR1 MDHEN, CDR2 SYDVKM. Trimming shortened V by 6 bases and J by 7 bases, and 19 bases separated the two germline ends. CDR3 residues: CASRPSLGLGQPQHF. The CDR3 coding sequence is TGTGCCAGCAGACCAAGTTTGGGGCTTGGGCAGCCCCAGCATTTT.

DNA of the CDR3: TGTGCCAGCAGAAAGGACAGGGGGGTAGAGACCCAGTACTTC. It codes for CASRKDRGVETQYF. The chain recombines TRBV6-5 with TRBJ2-5, with 10 bases fitting TRBD1. The length of the CDR3 is 14 residues. Germline V lookup: CDR1 MNHEY, CDR2 SVGAGI. Trimming took 6 bases from V and 4 from J; bases not matched to a gene: 5.

As regards this clone: A far larger clone is just one base off, so this is likely a read error. This chain joins TRBV29-1 and TRBJ2-2; 11 bases line up with TRBD1. The V gene's germline CDR1 is SQVTM and CDR2 ANQGSEA. The CDR3 is made up of 14 amino acids. CDR3 coding DNA: TGCAGCGTCGGGACAGGGGGGAACACCGGGGAGCCGTTTTTT. Its protein product is CSVGTGGNTGEPFF.

The rearrangement joins TRBV6-6 to TRBJ1-5; 9 positions agree with TRBD1. The CDR3 sequence is 15 residues long. V trimming: 6 bases; J trimming: 7 bases; junction bases outside the gene matches: 10. Germline CDR1 MNHNY, CDR2 SVGAGI (reference sequence). The CDR3 sequence is CASRDHRGREQPQHF. In DNA form, the CDR3 reads TGTGCCAGCAGAGATCACAGGGGGCGGGAACAGCCCCAGCATTTT.

The chain carries TRBV7-2 and TRBJ2-1, with TRBD2 matching over 15 bases. This CDR3 is 15 amino acids long. CDR1 is SGHTA, CDR2 FQGNSA, per germline. Trimming removed 5 bases from V and 7 bases from J; junction bases left unmatched: 3. The DNA of the CDR3 is TGTGCCAGCAGCCGCGGGACTAGCGGGAGGAATGAGCAGTTCTTC. Protein sequence: CASSRGTSGRNEQFF.

Only a few counts were recorded for this clone. The chain links TRBV20-1 to TRBJ2-7; no reliable D call. Germline V gene sequence: CDR1 DFQATT, CDR2 SNEGSKA (reference sequence). With 4 bases removed from V and 4 bases from J, the gap between germline ends came to 8 bases. The CDR3 sequence is 11 residues long. The CDR3 region has the DNA TGCAGTGCTAACCTGGCGTACGAGCAGTACTTC. It translates to CSANLAYEQYF.

V and J are TRBV2 and TRBJ2-5; no definite D call. This CDR3 has 14 residues. Germline assignment: CDR1 SNHLY and CDR2 FYNNEI. Deletions cut 7 bases from V and 5 bases from J, with 17 bases between. CDR3 DNA: TGTGCCAGCATGGGCTCCCTCCGCGCGGAGACCCAGTACTTC. It translates to CASMGSLRAETQYF.

The V call is TRBV5-1, the J call TRBJ2-2, with unresolved D. V was cut by 6 bases and J by 1 base, with 4 bases left in between. Looked up from germline, CDR1 is SGHRS and CDR2 is YFSETQ. The CDR3 sequence is 12 residues long. CDR3 nucleotides: TGCGCCAGCAAAGAGAACACCGGGGAGCTGTTTTTT. It yields the protein CASKENTGELFF.

The V and J genes are TRBV2 and TRBJ2-7; 8 nucleotides line up with TRBD1. CDR1 SNHLY and CDR2 FYNNEI come from the germline V gene. The length of the CDR3 is 15 residues. V shed 5 bases and J 4 bases; nucleotides not matched to a gene: 10. In DNA, the CDR3 is TGTGCCAGCAGTTCAGGGGGCGCAGGATGGTACGAGCAGTACTTC. This encodes CASSSGGAGWYEQYF.

This sequence joins TRBV18 and TRBJ2-7; D is tentatively TRBD1 or TRBD2 (5 bases each). Germline V gene lookup returns CDR1 KGHSH and CDR2 LQKENI. The CDR3 has 14 residues. Trimming shortened V by 3 bases and J by 5 bases, and 14 bases separated the two germline ends. The DNA for the CDR3 is TGTGCCAGCTCACCGGGGGACCGAAGGGACGAGCAGTACTTC. Its protein product is CASSPGDRRDEQYF.

The chain has TRBV27 and TRBJ1-4; TRBD1 matches 8 bases. In germline, CDR1 is MNHEY, CDR2 SMNVEV (reference sequence). J was trimmed by 12 bases and V by 5 bases; bases with no gene match: 8. This CDR3 is built from 13 residues. CDR3 region: CASSRLGQGELFF. In DNA form, the CDR3 reads TGTGCCAGCAGTAGACTCGGACAGGGAGAACTGTTTTTT.

The chain carries TRBV9 and TRBJ1-2; D possibly corresponds to TRBD1 (5 bases). This CDR3 comprises 14 residues. Trimming shortened V by 0 bases and J by 2 bases, and 8 bases separated the two germline ends. Germline CDR1 reads SGDLS; CDR2 reads YYNGEE. CDR3 residues: CASSVGGRNYGYTF. Here the CDR3 DNA reads TGTGCCAGCAGCGTAGGGGGCAGGAACTATGGCTACACCTTC. Full variable domain (rest looked up from reference TRBV9 and TRBJ1-2): DSGVTQTPKHLITATGQRVTLRCSPRSGDLSVYWYQQSLDQGLQFLIQYYNGEERAKGNILERFSAQQFPDLHSELNLSSLELGDSALYFCASSVGGRNYGYTFGSGTRLTVV.